These 26 T cell receptor beta chains came from one sample sequenced in a study of cytomegalovirus exposure and HLA in healthy donors. Amplification used 60 Vbeta primers and 13 Jbeta primers. Assay: immunoSEQ multiplex PCR; the TCRdb copy retains only in-frame clones and omits some. This sample carries 200,000 or so clones, roughly 90% of them seen once, and the ten largest clones take roughly 0.24%. Sequenced material: PBMCs. All receptors derive from a girl less than two years old in good health and CMV-seronegative.

The J gene is TRBJ2-3, the V gene TRBV5-1; possibly TRBD1 for D (5 bases). CDR3 size: 18 residues. V was shortened by 7 bases and J by 4 bases, with 28 bases between the two germline ends. Germline assignment: CDR1 SGHRS and CDR2 YFSETQ. CDR3 loop: CASAAGISVLARADTQYF. As DNA, the CDR3 is TGCGCCAGCGCCGCAGGGATCTCAGTCCTCGCACGCGCAGATACGCAGTATTTT.

The chain recombines TRBV12-2 with TRBJ2-3; TRBD2 was called by the table and not checked on the DNA. TRBV12-2 is a pseudogene. The CDR3 length is 16 residues. CDR3 DNA: TGTGCAAGTCGCTCGGACTCGCTGAGTACATCAGATACGCAGTATTTT. Translating it yields CASRSDSLSTSDTQYF.

V is TRBV6-4 and J is TRBJ1-6; D is perhaps TRBD1 (6 bases). Germline V lookup: CDR1 MRHNA, CDR2 SNTAGT. Trimming shortened V by 4 bases and J by 9 bases, and 16 bases separated the two germline ends. CDR3 length: 15 residues. The DNA for the CDR3 is TGTGCCAGCAGTGCCTCGGCAGGGGTCGGTTCACCCCTCCACTTT. Its translation: CASSASAGVGSPLHF.

This chain connects TRBV11-3 to TRBJ2-3; TRBD2 matches 7 bases. The trim removed 1 base at V and 6 bases at J, leaving 10 bases unmatched. The germline CDR1 and CDR2 sequences are SGHNT and YENEEA. The CDR3 consists of 16 residues. The CDR3 bases are TGTGCCAGCAGCTTAGGATCAACTAGCGTGGGGGATACGCAGTATTTT. This gives the protein CASSLGSTSVGDTQYF.

The chain recombines TRBV27 with TRBJ2-1, with a tentative D call TRBD1 (5 bases). V lost 3 bases and J 0 bases, leaving 9 bases between the germline ends. The CDR3 contains 15 residues. Looked up from germline, CDR1 is MNHEY and CDR2 is SMNVEV (reference sequence). CDR3 nucleotide sequence: TGTGCCAGCAGTTTTGTACAGGACTCCTACAATGAGCAGTTCTTC. Its protein product is CASSFVQDSYNEQFF.

The V gene is TRBV19, the J gene TRBJ1-5; weak D call: TRBD1 (6 bases). The ends were cut back, 6 bases at V and 0 bases at J, with 12 bases in the middle. CDR3 length: 15 amino acids. Germline CDR1 reads LNHDA; CDR2 reads SQIVND (reference sequence). In nucleotides, the CDR3 is TGTGCCAGTAGATTCCAGGGGATTAGCAATCAGCCCCAGCATTTT. Protein: CASRFQGISNQPQHF.

The chain employs TRBV5-1 and TRBJ1-2; D not certain. Germline loops: CDR1 SGHRS, CDR2 YFSETQ. Trimming pared 1 base from V and 1 base from J, leaving 14 bases between. This CDR3 is built from 16 residues. CDR3 sequence (DNA): TGCGCCAGCAGCTTGATTGGGGTTCGGGGTAACTATGGCTACACCTTC. It translates to CASSLIGVRGNYGYTF.

This clone has a single count. The V call is TRBV7-6, the J call TRBJ2-1, with D possibly being TRBD2 (6 bases). This CDR3 has 15 amino acids. Germline V lookup: CDR1 SGHVS, CDR2 FNYEAQ. The V end was cut by 1 base, the J end by 9 bases, with 16 bases between. CDR3 sequence: CASSLGGSGEGEQFF. The DNA for the CDR3 is TGTGCCAGCAGCTTAGGCGGATCGGGAGAGGGTGAGCAGTTCTTC.

In nucleotides, the CDR3 is TGTGCCAGCAGCTTGACAGAAGAGACCCAGTACTTC. Protein sequence: CASSLTEETQYF. The V and J genes are TRBV7-9 and TRBJ2-5, with D maybe TRBD1 (5 bases). Trimming pared 3 bases from V and 3 bases from J, leaving 5 bases between. Germline V gene data show CDR1 as SEHNR and CDR2 as FQNEAQ (reference sequence). The CDR3 has 12 amino acids.

This rearrangement joins TRBV19 to TRBJ2-5; D remains unclear. The ends were cut back, 3 bases at V and 1 base at J, with 6 bases in the middle. CDR3 length: 13 residues. CDR1 LNHDA and CDR2 SQIVND come from the germline V gene (reference sequence). CDR3 DNA sequence: TGTGCCAGTAGTATTCAAATCCAAGAGACCCAGTACTTC. Its protein is CASSIQIQETQYF. Full variable domain (rest looked up from reference TRBV19 and TRBJ2-5): DGGITQSPKYLFRKEGQNVTLSCEQNLNHDAMYWYRQDPGQGLRLIYYSQIVNDFQKGDIAEGYSVSREKKESFPLTVTSAQKNPTAFYLCASSIQIQETQYFGPGTRLLVL.

A single count supports this clone. The chain links TRBV5-6 to TRBJ2-3, with 10 bases fitting TRBD2. CDR3 length equals 15 residues. V lost 4 bases, J lost 1 base, and 3 bases stayed unmatched. Germline assignment: CDR1 SGHDT and CDR2 YYEEEE. The CDR3 spells CASSPGTSGTDTQYF. The CDR3 DNA sequence: TGTGCCAGCAGCCCCGGGACTAGCGGCACAGATACGCAGTATTTT.

V is TRBV9 and J is TRBJ2-1; 8 bases match TRBD1. CDR3 size: 15 residues. From germline, CDR1 is SGDLS and CDR2 YYNGEE. V lost 0 bases to trimming and J lost 6 bases; unmatched junction nucleotides: 5. The CDR3 sequence is CASSVGTGYFNEQFF. CDR3 DNA: TGTGCCAGCAGCGTAGGGACAGGGTATTTCAATGAGCAGTTCTTC.

There are a few counts of this clone. The V gene is TRBV27, the J gene TRBJ2-7; no firm D call. Per germline, CDR1 MNHEY and CDR2 SMNVEV (reference sequence). The CDR3 totals 12 residues. Trimming left V 4 bases short and J 4 bases short, with 8 bases between. CDR3 in amino acids: CASSSSLYEQYF. As DNA, the CDR3 is TGTGCCAGCAGTTCCTCACTTTACGAGCAGTACTTC.

V gene TRBV27 combines with J gene TRBJ1-5; a possible D gene is TRBD1 (6 bases). This CDR3 region has 17 residues. Germline V CDR1 and CDR2: MNHEY, SMNVEV (reference sequence). V was pared by 7 bases and J by 3 bases, with 22 bases between. CDR3 in DNA: TGTGCCAGCACCCCTTTTCTGCCGTGGGGGCTCAATCAGCCCCAGCATTTT. This translates into CASTPFLPWGLNQPQHF.

This clone was seen only a few times. This chain joins TRBV5-4 and TRBJ2-2; TRBD2 aligns across 13 bases. This CDR3 contains 18 residues. V trimming: 4 bases; J trimming: 4 bases; junction bases outside the gene matches: 10. In germline, CDR1 is SGHNT, CDR2 YYREEE (reference sequence). CDR3 in DNA: TGTGCCAGCAGCCCAAATTCGGGACTAGCGGGGAGCACCGGGGAGCTGTTTTTT. It yields the protein CASSPNSGLAGSTGELFF. Variable domain in full (rest from reference TRBV5-4 and TRBJ2-2): ETGVTQSPTHLIKTRGQQVTLRCSSQSGHNTVSWYQQALGQGPQFIFQYYREEENGRGNFPPRFSGLQFPNYSSELNVNALELDDSALYLCASSPNSGLAGSTGELFFGEGSRLTVL.

Only a few counts were recorded for this clone. J is TRBJ1-5 and V is TRBV5-6, with 7 nucleotides matching TRBD1. Germline values: CDR1 SGHDT, CDR2 YYEEEE. V lost 4 bases to trimming and J lost 0 bases; unmatched junction nucleotides: 4. There are 15 residues in the CDR3. The CDR3 bases are TGTGCCAGCAGCACAGGGGCCTATAGCAATCAGCCCCAGCATTTT. Translated, it gives CASSTGAYSNQPQHF.

V usage is TRBV5-1 and J usage is TRBJ2-7; 7 nucleotides agree with TRBD1. This CDR3 spans 13 amino acids. Unmatched junction bases numbered 2, after V lost 0 bases and J lost 5 bases. In germline, CDR1 is SGHRS, CDR2 YFSETQ. DNA of the CDR3: TGCGCCAGCAGCTTGGACAGGGGAGACGAGCAGTACTTC. This codes for CASSLDRGDEQYF.

The gene calls are TRBV13 and TRBJ1-1; D remains ambiguous. Germline CDR1 reads PRHDT; CDR2 reads FYEKMQ (reference sequence). CDR3 length equals 14 residues. V was pared by 0 bases and J by 1 base, with 6 bases between. CDR3 sequence reads: CASSLGLRNTEAFF. CDR3 in DNA: TGTGCCAGCAGCTTAGGTCTCAGGAACACTGAAGCTTTCTTT.

The CDR3 spells CASSIGRGNQPQHF. The DNA of the CDR3 is TGTGCCAGTAGTATAGGCCGGGGCAATCAGCCCCAGCATTTT. The V and J genes are TRBV19 and TRBJ1-5; the D is unclear. This CDR3 spans 14 amino acids. From germline, CDR1 is LNHDA and CDR2 SQIVND (reference sequence). Trimming took 1 base from V and 2 from J, leaving 6 bases between them.

V gene TRBV9 combines with J gene TRBJ1-1, with a possible D match to TRBD1 (5 bases). The CDR3 totals 16 residues. V was cut by 0 bases and J by 0 bases, with 12 bases left in between. Germline lookup yields CDR1 SGDLS and CDR2 YYNGEE. CDR3 DNA sequence: TGTGCCAGCAGCGTAGGACAGTCGGGCATGAACACTGAAGCTTTCTTT. Translating gives CASSVGQSGMNTEAFF.

Only one count was recorded for this clone. The chain employs TRBV30 and TRBJ2-2; no firm D call. V lost 4 bases and J lost 2, with 8 bases in between. Germline CDR1 reads GTSNPN; CDR2 reads SVGIG (reference sequence). The length of the CDR3 is 13 residues. CDR3 DNA: TGTGCCTGGACACGGGTTAACACCGGGGAGCTGTTTTTT. It yields the protein CAWTRVNTGELFF.

V is TRBV6-1 and J is TRBJ2-7; the D is unclear. The CDR3 runs to 11 residues. The V end was cut by 5 bases, the J end by 3 bases, with 5 bases between. CDR1 and CDR2 (germline): MNHNS, SASEGT. The CDR3 loop reads CASSSFYEQYF. CDR3 nucleotide sequence: TGTGCCAGCAGTTCTTTCTACGAGCAGTACTTC.

The V and J genes are TRBV4-3 and TRBJ1-1; 7 bases align to TRBD1. Germline lookup yields CDR1 LGHNA and CDR2 YSLEER. This CDR3 is built from 15 residues. Unmatched junction bases numbered 2, after V lost 1 base and J lost 0 bases. The CDR3 sequence: CASSQGDRMNTEAFF. CDR3 DNA: TGCGCCAGCAGCCAAGGGGACAGAATGAACACTGAAGCTTTCTTT.

CDR3 in amino acids: CSVEDWAYYGYTF. The DNA for the CDR3 is TGCAGCGTTGAAGATTGGGCTTACTATGGCTACACCTTC. The V gene is TRBV29-1, the J gene TRBJ1-2; D gene ambiguous. V lost 0 bases and J 3 bases, leaving 8 bases between the germline ends. CDR1 SQVTM and CDR2 ANQGSEA come from the germline V gene. The CDR3 is made up of 13 amino acids.

The rearrangement links TRBV30 to TRBJ2-7, with 8 bases matching TRBD2. Germline CDR1 and CDR2: GTSNPN and SVGIG (reference sequence). This CDR3 spans 13 amino acids. Losses at the gene ends were 0 bases for V and 6 bases for J; bases not matched to a gene: 4. The CDR3, as DNA: TGTGCCTGGAGTGTTGCGGGGGGTTTCGAGCAGTACTTC. Its protein product is CAWSVAGGFEQYF.

J is TRBJ2-2 and V is TRBV30, with TRBD2 matching over 9 bases. The CDR3 is made up of 15 amino acids. V lost 2 bases and J lost 5; bases outside the gene matches: 6. Germline V CDR1 and CDR2: GTSNPN, SVGIG (reference sequence). DNA of the CDR3: TGTGCCTGGAGTAGGGGACTAGCCAGGACCGGGGAGCTGTTTTTT. Its translation is CAWSRGLARTGELFF.